These 7 T cell receptor beta chains were sequenced from one sample in a study of blood T cell repertoires in COVID-19. Clones were sequenced by immunoSEQ multiplex PCR, and TCRdb holds only the in-frame ones, with some missing. Among around 320,000 clones listed, 85% were seen once. Sequenced material: peripheral blood. The receptors were gathered from a human donor in a cohort sampled during active COVID-19.

The chain combines TRBV3-1 (or the pseudogene TRBV3-2) with TRBJ2-5, with 11 nucleotides matching TRBD2. The CDR3 is made up of 19 amino acids. CDR1 LGHDT and CDR2 YNNKEL come from the germline V gene (reference sequence). The V segment lost 4 bases and the J segment 2 bases; nucleotides outside the gene matches: 15. This CDR3 reads CASSLPGLAGFSRQETQYF. CDR3 in DNA: TGTGCCAGCAGCCTTCCCGGACTAGCGGGCTTTTCTCGTCAAGAGACCCAGTACTTC.

The chain has TRBV5-1 and TRBJ1-1; unclear D gene. In germline, CDR1 is SGHRS, CDR2 YFSETQ. The V and J ends lost 3 bases and 5 bases respectively, with 8 bases between them. CDR3 length: 12 amino acids. CDR3 nucleotides: TGCGCCAGCAGCTCGACCGGGACTGAAGCTTTCTTT. Its protein product is CASSSTGTEAFF.

The genes are TRBV6-2 or TRBV6-3 and TRBJ1-1; D is possibly TRBD1 (5 bases). Germline-derived CDR1 and CDR2 are MNHEY and SVGEGT. V lost 0 bases to trimming and J lost 4 bases, with 12 bases between them. The CDR3 is 15 amino acids. The CDR3 protein is CASSYSRQMGTEAFF. Written as DNA, the CDR3 is TGTGCCAGCAGTTACTCGAGACAGATGGGCACTGAAGCTTTCTTT.

The chain employs TRBV7-2 and TRBJ2-7; D remains unclear. V was pared by 3 bases and J by 0 bases, with 6 bases between. The CDR3 extends over 13 amino acids. Germline lookup yields CDR1 SGHTA and CDR2 FQGNSA. This CDR3 is CASSFFSSYEQYF. CDR3 sequence (DNA): TGTGCCAGCAGCTTCTTCAGCTCCTACGAGCAGTACTTC. The complete variable domain, with remaining parts taken from reference TRBV7-2 and TRBJ2-7, reads GAGVSQSPSNKVTEKGKDVELRCDPISGHTALYWYRQSLGQGLEFLIYFQGNSAPDKSGLPSDRFSAERTGGSVSTLTIQRTQQEDSAVYLCASSFFSSYEQYFGPGTRLTVT.

A remark on this clone: Other nucleotide sequences from this sample produce the same CDR3. The chain carries TRBV5-1 and TRBJ1-2; perhaps TRBD1 as D (5 bases). This CDR3 has 12 amino acids. Germline V gene data show CDR1 as SGHRS and CDR2 as YFSETQ. V was clipped by 0 bases and J by 7 bases, with 7 bases between them. The CDR3 protein is CASSLDGGGYTF. Here the CDR3 DNA reads TGCGCCAGCAGCTTGGACGGGGGTGGCTACACCTTC.

J is TRBJ2-1 and V is TRBV2, with 9 nucleotides matching TRBD2. The CDR3 extends over 14 amino acids. Trimming cost V 9 bases and J 5 bases; bases outside gene matches: 8. The germline V gene has CDR1 SNHLY and CDR2 FYNNEI. For the CDR3, the DNA is TGTGCCAGAACAAGGCTAGCGGGAAACAATGAGCAGTTCTTC. Translating gives CARTRLAGNNEQFF.

The chain is built from TRBV18 and TRBJ2-2; D gene uncertain. V shed 2 bases and J shed 0 bases, with 7 bases lying between them. CDR1 KGHSH and CDR2 LQKENI come from the germline V gene. The CDR3 has 15 amino acids. As DNA, the CDR3 is TGTGCCAGCTCACCAGGGCCGACGAACACCGGGGAGCTGTTTTTT. As protein: CASSPGPTNTGELFF.